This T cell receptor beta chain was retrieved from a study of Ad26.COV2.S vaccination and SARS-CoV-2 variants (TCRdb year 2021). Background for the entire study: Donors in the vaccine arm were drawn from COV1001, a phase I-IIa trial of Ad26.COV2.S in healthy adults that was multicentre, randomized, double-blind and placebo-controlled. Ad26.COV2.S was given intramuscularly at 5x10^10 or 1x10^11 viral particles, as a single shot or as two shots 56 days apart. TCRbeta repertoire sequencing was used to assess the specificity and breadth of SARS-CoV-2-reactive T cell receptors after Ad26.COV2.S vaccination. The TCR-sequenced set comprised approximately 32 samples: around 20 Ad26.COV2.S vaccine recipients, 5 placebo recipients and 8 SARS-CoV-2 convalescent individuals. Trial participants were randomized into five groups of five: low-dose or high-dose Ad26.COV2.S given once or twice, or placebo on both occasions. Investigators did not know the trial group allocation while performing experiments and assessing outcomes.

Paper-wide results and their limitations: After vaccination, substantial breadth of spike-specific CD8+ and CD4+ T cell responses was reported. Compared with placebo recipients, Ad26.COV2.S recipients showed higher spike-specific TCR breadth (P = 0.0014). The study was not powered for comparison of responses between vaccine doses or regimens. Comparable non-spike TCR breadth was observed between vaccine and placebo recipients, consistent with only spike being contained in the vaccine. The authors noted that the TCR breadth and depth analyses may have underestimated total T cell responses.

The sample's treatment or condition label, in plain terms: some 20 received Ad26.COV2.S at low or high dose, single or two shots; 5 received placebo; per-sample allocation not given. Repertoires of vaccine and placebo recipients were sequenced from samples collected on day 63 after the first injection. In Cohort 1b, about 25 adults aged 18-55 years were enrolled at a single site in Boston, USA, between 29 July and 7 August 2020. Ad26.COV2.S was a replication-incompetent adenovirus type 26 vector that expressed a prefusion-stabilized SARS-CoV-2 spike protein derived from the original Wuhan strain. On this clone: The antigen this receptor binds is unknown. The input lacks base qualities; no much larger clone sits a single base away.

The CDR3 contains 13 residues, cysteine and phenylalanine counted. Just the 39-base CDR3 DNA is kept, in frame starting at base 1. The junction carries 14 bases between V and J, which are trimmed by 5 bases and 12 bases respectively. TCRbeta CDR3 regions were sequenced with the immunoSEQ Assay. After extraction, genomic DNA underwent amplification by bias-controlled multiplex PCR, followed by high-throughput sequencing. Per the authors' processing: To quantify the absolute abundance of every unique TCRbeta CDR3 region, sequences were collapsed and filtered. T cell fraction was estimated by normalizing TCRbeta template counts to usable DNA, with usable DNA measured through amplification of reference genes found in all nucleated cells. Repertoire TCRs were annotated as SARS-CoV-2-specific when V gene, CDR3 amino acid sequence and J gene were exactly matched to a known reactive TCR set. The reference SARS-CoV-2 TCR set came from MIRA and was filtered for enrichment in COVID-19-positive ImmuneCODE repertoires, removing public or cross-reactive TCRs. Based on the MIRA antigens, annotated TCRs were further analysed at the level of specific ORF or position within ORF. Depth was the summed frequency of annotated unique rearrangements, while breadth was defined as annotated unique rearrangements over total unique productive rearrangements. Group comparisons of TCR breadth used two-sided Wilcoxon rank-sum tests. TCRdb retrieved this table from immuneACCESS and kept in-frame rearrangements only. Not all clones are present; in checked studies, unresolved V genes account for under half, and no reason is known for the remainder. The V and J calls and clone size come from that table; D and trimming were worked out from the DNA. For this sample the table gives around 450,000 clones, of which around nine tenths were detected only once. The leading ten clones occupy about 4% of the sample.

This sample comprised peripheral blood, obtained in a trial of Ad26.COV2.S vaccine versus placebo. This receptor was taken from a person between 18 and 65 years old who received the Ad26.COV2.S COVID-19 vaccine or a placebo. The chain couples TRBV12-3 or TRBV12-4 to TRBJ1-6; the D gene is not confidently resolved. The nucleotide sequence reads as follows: TGTGCCAGCAGTCCGGGAGTGGTTTTACCCCTCCACTTT. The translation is CASSPGVVLPLHF.